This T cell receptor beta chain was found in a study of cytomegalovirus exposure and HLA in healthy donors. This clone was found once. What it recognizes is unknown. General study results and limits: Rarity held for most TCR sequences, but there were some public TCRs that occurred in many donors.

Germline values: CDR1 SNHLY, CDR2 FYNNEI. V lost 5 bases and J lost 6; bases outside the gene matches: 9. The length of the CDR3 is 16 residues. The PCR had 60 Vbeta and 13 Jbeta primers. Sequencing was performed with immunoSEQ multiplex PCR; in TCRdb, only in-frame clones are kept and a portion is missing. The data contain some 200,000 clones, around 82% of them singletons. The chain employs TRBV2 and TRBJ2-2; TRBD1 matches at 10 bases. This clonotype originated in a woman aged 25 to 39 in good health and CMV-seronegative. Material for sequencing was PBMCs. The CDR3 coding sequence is TGTGCCAGCAGTCGTCCGGGACAGGGGCCCTCCGGGGAGCTGTTTTTT. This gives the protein CASSRPGQGPSGELFF.